Following are 26 T cell receptor beta chains from one sample sequenced in a study of blood T cells in healthy people across ages. A second PCR, run for about 7 to 11 cycles, used a sample-barcoded 5' primer plus a J-beta primer mix. Each CDR3 protein is one row after TCRdb ran MiXCR on the 5' RACE reads. The sample yields 700,000 to 1,000,000 distinct CDR3 sequences, under 55% seen once. The sample consisted of blood. The receptors were gathered from a man aged 60 to 69 in good health.

J is TRBJ2-7 and V is TRBV20-1; 9 bases map to TRBD1. Germline CDR1 reads DFQATT; CDR2 reads SNEGSKA (reference sequence). This CDR3 has 14 residues. Germline trimming cut 7 bases from V and 1 base from J; bases unmatched to any gene: 8. Here the CDR3 DNA reads TGCAGTGGGACACCCGGGACAGGGTCCTACGAGCAGTACTTC. Translated: CSGTPGTGSYEQYF.

The chain recombines TRBV27 with TRBJ2-7; 7 nucleotides match TRBD1. CDR1 and CDR2 (germline): MNHEY, SMNVEV (reference sequence). CDR3 length: 14 amino acids. J was trimmed by 1 base and V by 8 bases; bases with no gene match: 8. In nucleotides, the CDR3 is TGTGCCAGCCGTGCACAGGGGTCATCCTACGAGCAGTACTTC. As protein: CASRAQGSSYEQYF.

This clonotype was counted many times. The genes are TRBV5-1 and TRBJ2-1; D is unclear. CDR1 SGHRS and CDR2 YFSETQ come from the germline V gene. The CDR3 is made up of 12 amino acids. V lost 1 base and J 6 bases, leaving 5 bases between the germline ends. The CDR3 DNA follows: TGCGCCAGCAGCTTGTTAGGCAATGAGCAGTTCTTC. Protein: CASSLLGNEQFF.

This sequence joins TRBV15 and TRBJ1-6, with 9 bases identical to TRBD1. The V and J ends lost 0 bases and 8 bases, in that order; junction bases with no gene match: 5. CDR1 and CDR2 from the germline V gene are LNHNV and YYDKDF (reference sequence). The CDR3 totals 16 residues. CDR3 in amino acids: CATSRDRGQGYSPLHF. The CDR3 DNA reads TGTGCCACCAGCAGAGATCGGGGACAGGGATATTCACCCCTCCACTTT. The full variable domain, in which reference TRBV15 and TRBJ1-6 provide the parts outside the CDR3, is DAMVIQNPRYQVTQFGKPVTLSCSQTLNHNVMYWYQQKSSQAPKLLFHYYDKDFNNEADTPDNFQSRRPNTSFCFLDIRSPGLGDTAMYLCATSRDRGQGYSPLHFGNGTRLTVT.

This clonotype was recorded many times. The chain is built from TRBV15 and TRBJ2-1; 12 nucleotides align to TRBD2. The trim removed 8 bases at V and 9 bases at J, leaving 8 bases unmatched. The CDR3 totals 14 residues. The germline V gene has CDR1 LNHNV and CDR2 YYDKDF (reference sequence). The CDR3 sequence is CATQLAGGLREQFF. The CDR3 DNA reads as TGTGCCACCCAACTAGCGGGGGGTCTACGTGAGCAGTTCTTC.

The gene calls are TRBV12-5 and TRBJ1-1; 7 bases map to TRBD1. J was trimmed by 0 bases and V by 5 bases; bases with no gene match: 9. CDR3 length: 16 residues. The V gene's germline CDR1 is LGHNT and CDR2 FRNRAP. CDR3 DNA sequence: TGTGCTAGTGGTCGCCCCGGGACAGCCTTGAACACTGAAGCTTTCTTT. Translated, it gives CASGRPGTALNTEAFF.

The rearrangement joins TRBV6-5 to TRBJ1-2, with D possibly matching TRBD1 (6 bases). V was trimmed by 6 bases and J by 5 bases, leaving 19 bases between them. CDR1 and CDR2 (germline): MNHEY, SVGAGI. CDR3 length: 15 amino acids. The DNA for the CDR3 is TGTGCCAGCAGCCCCGCGGGGGGGCTTGAGTATGGCTACACCTTC. Translation: CASSPAGGLEYGYTF.

The rearrangement uses TRBV27 and TRBJ1-1; D might be TRBD1 (5 bases). This CDR3 region has 14 residues. Deletions cut 3 bases from V and 5 bases from J, with 13 bases between. CDR1 and CDR2 from the germline V gene are MNHEY and SMNVEV (reference sequence). The CDR3 nucleotides read TGTGCCAGCAGTTTTGGGGAGGGGTGGACTGAAGCTTTCTTT. This encodes CASSFGEGWTEAFF.

CDR3 bases: TGCGCCAGCAGCCCACGTTCTATTACAGATACGCAGTATTTT. Translation: CASSPRSITDTQYF. The chain uses TRBV4-3 and TRBJ2-3; D ambiguous. Germline CDR1 LGHNA, CDR2 YSLEER. V was clipped by 4 bases and J by 3 bases, with 11 bases between them. This CDR3 comprises 14 residues.

This clonotype was counted only a few times. The chain couples TRBV6-5 to TRBJ1-1; D remains ambiguous. The CDR3 runs to 13 residues. Per the germline V gene, CDR1 is MNHEY and CDR2 is SVGAGI. Trimming pared 0 bases from V and 0 bases from J, leaving 2 bases between. The CDR3 reads CASSYSLNTEAFF. DNA of the CDR3: TGTGCCAGCAGTTACTCCCTGAACACTGAAGCTTTCTTT.

The sample holds one count of this clonotype. The chain couples TRBV14 to TRBJ1-1; a weak D match, TRBD1 (6 bases). The CDR3 extends over 14 amino acids. CDR1 is SGHDN, CDR2 FVKESK, per germline. V was trimmed by 2 bases and J by 7 bases, leaving 14 bases between them. The CDR3 DNA is TGTGCCAGCAGCCAACAGGGGACCACCGGTGAAGCTTTCTTT. Protein product: CASSQQGTTGEAFF.

CDR3 sequence (DNA): TGTGCCAGCGTCCCGATGAGAGGACAAGAGACCCAGTACTTC. It encodes CASVPMRGQETQYF. The chain employs TRBV7-2 and TRBJ2-5; the D is unclear. Germline V gene sequence: CDR1 SGHTA, CDR2 FQGNSA. This CDR3 has 14 amino acids. Trimming removed 8 bases at V and 2 bases at J, with 15 bases between.

This clonotype was recorded a few times. The J gene is TRBJ2-7, the V gene TRBV28, with a tentative D call TRBD2 (6 bases). CDR3 length: 16 residues. Germline V gives CDR1 MDHEN, CDR2 SYDVKM. V was cut by 4 bases and J by 2 bases, with 18 bases left in between. This chain's CDR3 is CASSSRSGGSPYEQYF. The CDR3 DNA sequence: TGTGCCAGCAGTTCCCGGTCCGGGGGTAGTCCCTACGAGCAGTACTTC.

This chain uses TRBV6-5 with TRBJ1-6, with D perhaps TRBD1 (5 bases). The germline V gene has CDR1 MNHEY and CDR2 SVGAGI. The ends were cut back, 1 base at V and 12 bases at J, with 13 bases in the middle. This CDR3 comprises 14 residues. DNA of the CDR3: TGTGCCAGCAGTTACTGGAAGGGTGGGGGACCCCTCCACTTT. Protein: CASSYWKGGGPLHF.

V and J are TRBV18 and TRBJ2-3; D remains unclear. CDR3 length equals 12 residues. Per the germline V gene, CDR1 is KGHSH and CDR2 is LQKENI. With 8 bases removed from V and 3 bases from J, the gap between germline ends came to 9 bases. The CDR3 is CASARLTDTQYF. CDR3 sequence (DNA): TGTGCCAGCGCACGATTGACAGATACGCAGTATTTT.

This clonotype appeared once. A read error may produce the germline difference seen at one junction end. The chain couples TRBV25-1 to TRBJ2-1; possible D gene TRBD1, 5 bases. Germline CDR1 MGHDK, CDR2 SYGVNS. This CDR3 has 16 residues. The CDR3 sequence: CAGSGKDSYLYNEQFF. Here the CDR3 DNA reads TGTGCCGGCAGTGGTAAAGACAGTTACCTCTACAATGAGCAGTTCTTC.

J is TRBJ1-1 and V is TRBV6-5; D gene unclear. V lost 6 bases, J lost 0 bases, and 11 bases lay in between. The CDR3 has 14 amino acids. Looked up from germline, CDR1 is MNHEY and CDR2 is SVGAGI. The CDR3 spells CASRKVGLNTEAFF. DNA of the CDR3: TGTGCCAGCAGAAAAGTCGGACTGAACACTGAAGCTTTCTTT.

The rearrangement joins TRBV3-1 to TRBJ2-1; D remains unclear. From germline, CDR1 is LGHDT and CDR2 YNNKEL (reference sequence). V was shortened by 0 bases and J by 6 bases, with 15 bases between the two germline ends. The CDR3 has 16 residues. CDR3 protein: CASSQDGLVVRNEQFF. DNA of the CDR3: TGTGCCAGCAGCCAAGATGGGCTGGTAGTTCGCAATGAGCAGTTCTTC.

This clonotype appeared a few times. V is TRBV7-2 and J is TRBJ2-5, with D unclear. This CDR3 contains 15 residues. Deletions cut 5 bases from V and 0 bases from J, with 13 bases between. Per germline, CDR1 SGHTA and CDR2 FQGNSA. The CDR3 protein is CASSLSTYNQETQYF. The DNA of the CDR3 is TGTGCCAGCAGCCTCTCCACTTACAACCAAGAGACCCAGTACTTC.

The V and J genes are TRBV27 and TRBJ2-7; 10 positions match TRBD2. The J call may not be correct, given that the DNA end is closer to TRBJ2-5. The CDR3 has 15 amino acids. From germline, CDR1 is MNHEY and CDR2 SMNVEV (reference sequence). The CDR3 sequence: CASSRSGGAYETQYF. CDR3 sequence (DNA): TGTGCCAGCAGCCGAAGCGGGGGGGCGTATGAGACCCAGTACTTC.

The rearrangement uses TRBV27 and TRBJ2-1; D unresolved. This CDR3 region has 13 residues. The germline V gene encodes CDR1 MNHEY and CDR2 SMNVEV (reference sequence). Trimming pared 3 bases from V and 1 base from J, leaving 4 bases between. The CDR3 reads CASSFKSYNEQFF. The CDR3 coding sequence is TGTGCCAGCAGTTTTAAGTCCTACAATGAGCAGTTCTTC.

The chain links TRBV4-3 to TRBJ1-1; D is possibly TRBD1 (6 bases). Germline V gene data show CDR1 as LGHNA and CDR2 as YSLEER. Trimming took 3 bases from V and 1 from J, leaving 12 bases between them. There are 15 residues in the CDR3. CDR3 sequence (DNA): TGCGCCAGCAGCCACCGACAGGTACCGAACACTGAAGCTTTCTTT. The encoded protein is CASSHRQVPNTEAFF.

The chain recombines TRBV5-5 with TRBJ2-1; D is undetermined. The CDR3 runs 15 residues. The germline gives CDR1 SGHKS, CDR2 YYEKEE (reference sequence). Trimming took 4 bases from V and 2 from J, leaving 13 bases between them. As DNA, the CDR3 is TGTGCCAGCAGCCAACAGCCTTCAGCCTACAATGAGCAGTTCTTC. Translating it yields CASSQQPSAYNEQFF.

The rearrangement uses TRBV6-6 and TRBJ2-1; 11 bases align to TRBD2. The CDR3 spans 16 residues. Germline V gene data show CDR1 as MNHNY and CDR2 as SVGAGI (reference sequence). J gave up 3 bases and V 8 bases, and 9 bases lay outside the gene matches. CDR3 loop: CASYSRGLADYNEQFF. The CDR3 coding sequence is TGTGCCAGCTACTCACGGGGACTAGCGGACTACAATGAGCAGTTCTTC.

The chain links TRBV7-8 to TRBJ2-1, with D hard to call. Trimming stripped 10 bases from V and 8 bases from J, with 21 bases between. Germline V gene data show CDR1 as SGHVS and CDR2 as FQNEAQ. The CDR3 has 14 amino acids. CDR3 DNA sequence: TGTGCCACCATGGCACTGGTAGGGAAGGATGAGCAGTTCTTC. It is translated as CATMALVGKDEQFF.

This clonotype was seen a handful of times. This CDR3 is CSASRGTVGGNIQYF. The CDR3 DNA sequence: TGCAGTGCTAGCAGAGGGACAGTTGGCGGAAACATTCAGTACTTC. V is TRBV20-1 and J is TRBJ2-4; 7 nucleotides align to TRBD1. The CDR3 contains 15 residues. V lost 3 bases, J lost 6 bases, and 11 bases stayed unmatched. Germline loops: CDR1 DFQATT, CDR2 SNEGSKA (reference sequence).